Included here is one T cell receptor (beta chain) sequence, with context. In the authors' methods: Counts of nucleated cells, estimated from reference gene primer amplification, were obtained. Clones were read by immunoSEQ multiplex PCR, and TCRdb kept only the in-frame ones, dropping some. V, J and clone size are taken as reported in that table, and D and trimming were inferred from the DNA itself. Of more than 35,000 clones listed, over 75% are singletons. These data come from a study of blood T cell repertoires in COVID-19. Study overall: Specimens from acute and convalescent COVID-19 originated in the United States, Italy and Spain.

This TCR was sampled from a human donor in a cohort sampled during active COVID-19. Sequencing was carried out using peripheral blood.

This CDR3 is CAISRANYGYTF. The DNA of the CDR3 is TGTGCCATCAGTCGAGCTAACTATGGCTACACCTTC. The chain joins TRBV10-3 to TRBJ1-2; D call uncertain. Trimming shortened V by 5 bases and J by 0 bases, and 4 bases separated the two germline ends. This CDR3 region has 12 residues. Germline CDR1 ENHRY, CDR2 SYGVKD.